Presented here are 20 T cell receptor beta chains from one specimen sequenced in a study of blood T cell repertoires in COVID-19. The repertoire was sequenced with immunoSEQ multiplex PCR; TCRdb's copy has only in-frame clones and lacks some. There are approximately 74,000 clones in the sample; over 75% occur only once, and approximately 7.4% lies in the top ten. The sample taken for sequencing was peripheral blood. All receptors derive from a man aged 70-80 years with acute or convalescent COVID-19.

CDR3 nucleotide sequence: TGTGCCAGCTCACAGAACCGGGAGCCCCCCGAGCAGTACTTC. Translated, it gives CASSQNREPPEQYF. J is TRBJ2-7 and V is TRBV18; TRBD2 is a possible D gene (6 bases). From germline, CDR1 is KGHSH and CDR2 LQKENI. V was pared by 4 bases and J by 6 bases, with 16 bases between. The CDR3 consists of 14 residues. Drawing the rest from reference TRBV18 and TRBJ2-7, the complete variable domain is NAGVMQNPRHLVRRRGQEARLRCSPMKGHSHVYWYRQLPEEGLKFMVYLQKENIIDESGMPKERFSAEFPKEGPSILRIQQVVRGDSAAYFCASSQNREPPEQYFGPGTRLTVT.

In this sample, this clone turned up once. This sequence joins TRBV21-1 and TRBJ2-7; the DNA was not compared with TRBD2, the D call given in the table. TRBV21-1 is given as a pseudogene. The CDR3 spans 16 residues. Here the CDR3 reads CASSSSGTSGPYEQYF. CDR3 nucleotides: TGTGCCAGCAGCAGTTCCGGGACTAGCGGCCCCTACGAGCAGTACTTC.

This rearrangement joins TRBV14 to TRBJ1-1, with TRBD1 identical over 7 bases. CDR1 is SGHDN and CDR2 is FVKESK in the germline V gene. Unmatched junction bases numbered 12, after V lost 0 bases and J lost 8 bases. This CDR3 comprises 16 residues. CDR3 in amino acids: CASSQDGRPGTVEAFF. CDR3 DNA: TGTGCCAGCAGCCAAGACGGACGTCCCGGGACAGTAGAAGCTTTCTTT.

The gene calls are TRBV5-4 and TRBJ2-7; 9 positions agree with TRBD1. This CDR3 region has 14 residues. Trimming at V came to 4 bases and at J to 1 base, leaving 3 bases not matched to a gene. Germline V gene sequence: CDR1 SGHNT, CDR2 YYREEE (reference sequence). The DNA of the CDR3 is TGTGCCAGCAGCAAAGACAGGGGGTCCTACGAGCAGTACTTC. Translation gives CASSKDRGSYEQYF.

In its sample, this clone was seen once. This sequence joins TRBV18 and TRBJ2-3; weak D call: TRBD1 (5 bases). CDR1 is KGHSH and CDR2 is LQKENI in the germline V gene. This CDR3 region has 14 residues. Trimming stripped 4 bases from V and 2 bases from J, with 10 bases between. CDR3 loop: CASSLLDNTDTQYF. The CDR3 DNA is TGTGCCAGCTCACTATTGGACAACACAGATACGCAGTATTTT.

This clone occurred once. The chain couples TRBV29-1 to TRBJ1-3; D gene uncertain. V shed 4 bases and J shed 2 bases, with 9 bases lying between them. This CDR3 is built from 13 residues. Germline V gives CDR1 SQVTM, CDR2 ANQGSEA. This chain's CDR3 is CSVVVGAGNTIYF. The CDR3 DNA is TGCAGCGTTGTAGTGGGAGCTGGAAACACCATATATTTT.

The chain is built from TRBV7-9 and TRBJ1-1; weak D call: TRBD1 (6 bases). The CDR3 is made up of 14 amino acids. The germline V gene has CDR1 SEHNR and CDR2 FQNEAQ (reference sequence). Trimming shortened V by 3 bases and J by 8 bases, and 16 bases separated the two germline ends. The DNA for the CDR3 is TGTGCCAGCAGCTTCAATACAGGGCCGACCGAAGCTTTCTTT. The encoded protein is CASSFNTGPTEAFF.

The chain recombines TRBV7-2 with TRBJ2-1, with 11 bases aligning to TRBD2. CDR1 is SGHTA and CDR2 is FQGNSA in the germline V gene. Trimming took 0 bases from V and 15 from J; bases not matched to a gene: 10. The CDR3 has 15 amino acids. This CDR3 is CASSLAPLAGGRRFF. In DNA, the CDR3 is TGTGCCAGCAGCTTAGCCCCTCTAGCGGGGGGCCGTCGGTTCTTC.

This chain connects TRBV2 to TRBJ1-1; TRBD1 matches at 8 bases. The V gene's germline CDR1 is SNHLY and CDR2 FYNNEI. The CDR3 totals 13 residues. The trim removed 7 bases at V and 4 bases at J, leaving 5 bases unmatched. CDR3 bases: TGTGCCAGCACTCCGGACAGGGTCACTGAAGCTTTCTTT. Protein sequence: CASTPDRVTEAFF.

The rearrangement joins TRBV28 to TRBJ2-7; 8 bases are shared with TRBD1. Looked up from germline, CDR1 is MDHEN and CDR2 is SYDVKM. Unmatched junction bases numbered 2, after V lost 10 bases and J lost 3 bases. The CDR3 runs 11 residues. The CDR3 reads CATTGGYEQYF. As DNA, the CDR3 is TGTGCCACCACAGGGGGCTACGAGCAGTACTTC.

The V gene is TRBV18, the J gene TRBJ1-1; D is perhaps TRBD1 (5 bases). Per the germline V gene, CDR1 is KGHSH and CDR2 is LQKENI. CDR3 length equals 16 residues. With 5 bases removed from V and 0 bases from J, the gap between germline ends came to 16 bases. CDR3 nucleotides: TGTGCCAGCTCAATACGAAGGCAGGACATGAACACTGAAGCTTTCTTT. Translation: CASSIRRQDMNTEAFF.

The V and J genes are TRBV7-9 and TRBJ1-1, with D unclear. Germline lookup yields CDR1 SEHNR and CDR2 FQNEAQ (reference sequence). The V end lost 4 bases, the J end lost 2 bases, and 8 bases lay between the germline ends. CDR3 length: 13 amino acids. This chain's CDR3 is CASSSTQNTEAFF. CDR3 bases: TGTGCCAGCAGCTCGACACAAAACACTGAAGCTTTCTTT.

This clone turned up a few times. The V and J genes are TRBV3-1 (or the pseudogene TRBV3-2) and TRBJ2-6; 7 bases agree with TRBD1. Germline CDR1 LGHDT, CDR2 YNNKEL (reference sequence). V gave up 6 bases and J gave up 0 bases; unmatched junction bases: 5. The CDR3 contains 16 residues. The CDR3 loop is CASRRGQSSGANVLTF. The CDR3 region has the DNA TGTGCCAGCAGACGGGGACAGTCCTCTGGGGCCAACGTCCTGACTTTC.

The genes are TRBV18 and TRBJ2-7, with 8 bases lining up with TRBD1. The V segment lost 6 bases and the J segment 2 bases; nucleotides outside the gene matches: 9. The CDR3 loop spans 15 amino acids. Germline V CDR1 and CDR2: KGHSH, LQKENI. The CDR3 loop is CASSYGQGGAYEQYF. The CDR3, as DNA: TGTGCCAGCTCTTACGGACAGGGAGGTGCCTACGAGCAGTACTTC.

This chain links TRBV3-1 (or the pseudogene TRBV3-2) with TRBJ1-1, with 7 positions matching TRBD1. This CDR3 spans 14 amino acids. V was clipped by 4 bases and J by 7 bases; unmatched bases: 9. Germline V gives CDR1 LGHDT, CDR2 YNNKEL (reference sequence). The CDR3 loop reads CASSLLGQTNEAFF. DNA of the CDR3: TGTGCCAGCAGCCTTCTGGGACAGACAAATGAAGCTTTCTTT.

This chain uses TRBV11-2 with TRBJ2-2, with 9 positions matching TRBD1. Trimming cost V 5 bases and J 5 bases; bases outside gene matches: 6. Germline assignment: CDR1 SGHAT and CDR2 FQNNGV. The CDR3 sequence is 15 residues long. CDR3 residues: CASSRDRVGTGELFF. CDR3 DNA: TGTGCCAGCAGCCGGGACAGGGTCGGGACCGGGGAGCTGTTTTTT.

This chain uses TRBV7-9 with TRBJ1-1; the match to TRBD1 covers 7 bases. The junction had 12 bases not matched to a gene; V was cut back by 3 bases and J by 8 bases. CDR3 length: 15 residues. Germline lookup yields CDR1 SEHNR and CDR2 FQNEAQ (reference sequence). DNA of the CDR3: TGTGCCAGCAGCTTTGGGGATTGGGGGACAGAAGAAGCTTTCTTT. It encodes CASSFGDWGTEEAFF.

This sequence joins TRBV2 and TRBJ2-7; 8 positions agree with TRBD2. After removal of 2 bases from V and 5 bases from J, the junction contained 5 bases not matched to a gene. The CDR3 totals 14 residues. Germline V gene sequence: CDR1 SNHLY, CDR2 FYNNEI. In DNA form, the CDR3 reads TGTGCCAGCAGTGAAAGTTCCGGGAGGGACGAGCAGTACTTC. Residues: CASSESSGRDEQYF.

This clone was counted once. V is TRBV18 and J is TRBJ1-2, with 7 bases fitting TRBD1. After removal of 5 bases from V and 3 bases from J, the junction contained 3 bases not matched to a gene. This CDR3 contains 13 residues. CDR1 KGHSH and CDR2 LQKENI come from the germline V gene. DNA for the CDR3: TGTGCCAGCTCATCAGGGGGTGACTATGGCTACACCTTC. As protein: CASSSGGDYGYTF. Supplemented by reference TRBV18 and TRBJ1-2, the full variable domain reads NAGVMQNPRHLVRRRGQEARLRCSPMKGHSHVYWYRQLPEEGLKFMVYLQKENIIDESGMPKERFSAEFPKEGPSILRIQQVVRGDSAAYFCASSSGGDYGYTFGSGTRLTVV.

CDR3 DNA sequence: TGTGCCAGCAGCAAGGACAGGGTGAACACTGAAGCTTTCTTT. Its translation: CASSKDRVNTEAFF. This sequence joins TRBV28 and TRBJ1-1; 8 bases align to TRBD1. CDR3 length: 14 residues. The V and J ends lost 6 bases and 0 bases, in that order; junction bases with no gene match: 3. Germline V gene lookup returns CDR1 MDHEN and CDR2 SYDVKM.